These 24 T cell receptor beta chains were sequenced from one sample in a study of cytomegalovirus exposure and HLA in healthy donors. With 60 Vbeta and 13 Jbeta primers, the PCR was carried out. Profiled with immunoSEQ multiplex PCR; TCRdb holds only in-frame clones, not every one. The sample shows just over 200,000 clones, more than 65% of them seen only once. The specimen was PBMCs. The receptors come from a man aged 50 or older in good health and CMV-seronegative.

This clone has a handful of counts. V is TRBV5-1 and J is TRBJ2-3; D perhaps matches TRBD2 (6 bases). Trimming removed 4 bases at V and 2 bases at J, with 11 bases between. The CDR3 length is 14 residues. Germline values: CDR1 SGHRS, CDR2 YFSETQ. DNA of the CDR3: TGCGCCAGCAGCCGAACGGGAGTCACAGATACGCAGTATTTT. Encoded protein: CASSRTGVTDTQYF.

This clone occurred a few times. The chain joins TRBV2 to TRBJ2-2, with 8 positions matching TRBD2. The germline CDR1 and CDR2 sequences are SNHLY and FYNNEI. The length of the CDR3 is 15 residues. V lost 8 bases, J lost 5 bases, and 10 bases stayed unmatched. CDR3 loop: CASELAESKTGELFF. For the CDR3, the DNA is TGTGCCAGCGAACTAGCGGAGAGTAAAACCGGGGAGCTGTTTTTT.

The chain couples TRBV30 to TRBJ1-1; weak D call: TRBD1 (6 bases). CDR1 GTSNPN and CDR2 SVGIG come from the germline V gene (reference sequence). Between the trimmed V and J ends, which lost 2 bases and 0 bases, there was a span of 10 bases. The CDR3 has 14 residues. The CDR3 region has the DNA TGTGCCTGGAGTCCGGGACATATGAACACTGAAGCTTTCTTT. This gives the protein CAWSPGHMNTEAFF. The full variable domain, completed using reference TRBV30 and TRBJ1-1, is SQTIHQWPATLVQPVGSPLSLECTVEGTSNPNLYWYRQAAGRGLQLLFYSVGIGQISSEVPQNLSASRPQDRQFILSSKKLLLSDSGFYLCAWSPGHMNTEAFFGQGTRLTVV.

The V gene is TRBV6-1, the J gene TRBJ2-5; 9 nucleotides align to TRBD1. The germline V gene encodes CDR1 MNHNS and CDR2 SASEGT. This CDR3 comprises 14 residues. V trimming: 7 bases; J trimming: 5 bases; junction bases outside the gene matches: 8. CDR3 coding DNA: TGTGCCAGCACCCTTAACAGGGGGCGGGAGACCCAGTACTTC. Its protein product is CASTLNRGRETQYF.

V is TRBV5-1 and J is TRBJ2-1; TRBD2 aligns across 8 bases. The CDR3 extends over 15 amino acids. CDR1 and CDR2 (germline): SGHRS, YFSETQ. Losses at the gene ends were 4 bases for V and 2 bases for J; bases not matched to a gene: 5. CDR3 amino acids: CASSPDSGTYNEQFF. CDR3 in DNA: TGCGCCAGCAGCCCCGATAGCGGGACCTACAATGAGCAGTTCTTC.

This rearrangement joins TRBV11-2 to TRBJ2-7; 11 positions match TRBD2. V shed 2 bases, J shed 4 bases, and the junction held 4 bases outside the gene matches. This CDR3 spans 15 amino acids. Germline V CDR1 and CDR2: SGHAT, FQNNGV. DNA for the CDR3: TGTGCCAGCAGCTTAACTAGCGGGAGTGGTTACGAGCAGTACTTC. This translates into CASSLTSGSGYEQYF.

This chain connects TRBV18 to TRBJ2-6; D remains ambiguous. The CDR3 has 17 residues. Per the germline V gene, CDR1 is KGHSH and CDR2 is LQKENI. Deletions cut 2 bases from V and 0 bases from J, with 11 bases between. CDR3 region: CASSPIGLSSGANVLTF. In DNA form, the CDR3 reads TGTGCCAGCTCACCAATCGGGTTGAGCTCTGGGGCCAACGTCCTGACTTTC.

The CDR3 coding sequence is TGCAGCGTTGCCACACAGGGGGTCGGGGAGCAGTACTTC. Protein sequence: CSVATQGVGEQYF. The chain carries TRBV29-1 and TRBJ2-7, with 8 nucleotides matching TRBD1. CDR1 SQVTM and CDR2 ANQGSEA come from the germline V gene. The ends lost 4 bases at V and 7 bases at J; junction bases unmatched: 9. CDR3 length: 13 amino acids.

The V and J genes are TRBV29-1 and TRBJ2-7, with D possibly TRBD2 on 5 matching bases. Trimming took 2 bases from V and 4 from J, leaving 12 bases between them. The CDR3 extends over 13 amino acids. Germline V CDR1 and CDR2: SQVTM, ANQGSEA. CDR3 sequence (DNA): TGCAGCGTTGAAAGGCTAGCTGATTACGAGCAGTACTTC. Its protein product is CSVERLADYEQYF.

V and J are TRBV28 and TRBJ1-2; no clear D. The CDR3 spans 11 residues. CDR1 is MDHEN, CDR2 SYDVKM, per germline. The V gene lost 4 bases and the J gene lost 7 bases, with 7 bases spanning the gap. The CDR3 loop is CASSSYSGYTF. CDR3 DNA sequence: TGTGCCAGCAGTTCCTATTCTGGCTACACCTTC.

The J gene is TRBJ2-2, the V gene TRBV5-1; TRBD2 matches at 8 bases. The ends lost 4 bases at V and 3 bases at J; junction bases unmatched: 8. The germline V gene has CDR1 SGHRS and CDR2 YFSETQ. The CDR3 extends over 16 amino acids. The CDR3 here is CASSLRGLADTGELFF. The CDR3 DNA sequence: TGCGCCAGCAGCCTTCGCGGACTAGCAGACACCGGGGAGCTGTTTTTT.

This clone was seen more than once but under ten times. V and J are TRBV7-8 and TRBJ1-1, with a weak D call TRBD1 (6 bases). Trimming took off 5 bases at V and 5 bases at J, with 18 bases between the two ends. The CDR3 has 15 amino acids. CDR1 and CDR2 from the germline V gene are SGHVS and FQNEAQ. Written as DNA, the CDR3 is TGTGCCAGCAGCGGGGGGGCACTCCTGAGGACTGAAGCTTTCTTT. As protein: CASSGGALLRTEAFF.

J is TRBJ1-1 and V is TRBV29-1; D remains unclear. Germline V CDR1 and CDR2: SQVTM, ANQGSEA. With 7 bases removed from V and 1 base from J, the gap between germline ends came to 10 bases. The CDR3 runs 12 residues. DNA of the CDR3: TGCAGCGGAGGAGCGAGGAACACTGAAGCTTTCTTT. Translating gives CSGGARNTEAFF.

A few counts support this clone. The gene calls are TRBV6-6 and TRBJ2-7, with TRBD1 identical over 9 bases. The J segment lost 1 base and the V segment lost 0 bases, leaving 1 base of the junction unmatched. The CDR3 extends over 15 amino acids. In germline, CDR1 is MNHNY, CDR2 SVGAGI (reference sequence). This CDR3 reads CASSYSGQGSYEQYF. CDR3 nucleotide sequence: TGTGCCAGCAGTTACTCCGGACAGGGGTCCTACGAGCAGTACTTC.

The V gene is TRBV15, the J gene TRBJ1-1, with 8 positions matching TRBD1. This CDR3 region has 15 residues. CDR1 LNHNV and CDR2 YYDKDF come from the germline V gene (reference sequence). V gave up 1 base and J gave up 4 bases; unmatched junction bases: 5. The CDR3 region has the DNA TGTGCCACCAGCAGAGGGTCAGGGGGCCTCACTGAAGCTTTCTTT. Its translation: CATSRGSGGLTEAFF. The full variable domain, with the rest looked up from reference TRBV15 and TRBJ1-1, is DAMVIQNPRYQVTQFGKPVTLSCSQTLNHNVMYWYQQKSSQAPKLLFHYYDKDFNNEADTPDNFQSRRPNTSFCFLDIRSPGLGDTAMYLCATSRGSGGLTEAFFGQGTRLTVV.

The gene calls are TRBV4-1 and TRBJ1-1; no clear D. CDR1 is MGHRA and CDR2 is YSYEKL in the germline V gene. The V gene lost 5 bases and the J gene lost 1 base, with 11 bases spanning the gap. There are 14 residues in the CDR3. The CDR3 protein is CASSFTRENTEAFF. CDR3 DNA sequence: TGCGCCAGCAGCTTCACCCGAGAGAACACTGAAGCTTTCTTT.

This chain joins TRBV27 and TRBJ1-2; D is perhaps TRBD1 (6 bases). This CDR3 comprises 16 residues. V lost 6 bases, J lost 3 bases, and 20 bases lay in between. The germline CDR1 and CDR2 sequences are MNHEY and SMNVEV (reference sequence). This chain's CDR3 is CASSATGPPGDYGYTF. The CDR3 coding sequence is TGTGCCAGCAGCGCGACAGGCCCTCCCGGAGACTATGGCTACACCTTC.

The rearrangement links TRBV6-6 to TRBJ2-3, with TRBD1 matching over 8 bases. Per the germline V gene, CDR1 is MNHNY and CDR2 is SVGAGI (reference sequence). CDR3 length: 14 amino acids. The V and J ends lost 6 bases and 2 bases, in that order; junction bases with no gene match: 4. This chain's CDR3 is CASSWTGLTDTQYF. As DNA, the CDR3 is TGTGCCAGCAGCTGGACAGGGCTCACAGATACGCAGTATTTT.

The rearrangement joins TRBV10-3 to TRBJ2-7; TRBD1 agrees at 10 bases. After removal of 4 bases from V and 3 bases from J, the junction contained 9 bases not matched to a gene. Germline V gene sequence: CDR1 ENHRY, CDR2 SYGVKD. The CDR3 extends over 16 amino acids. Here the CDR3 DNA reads TGTGCCATCAGTGGGGTGAGCGGGACAGGGGTCTACGAGCAGTACTTC. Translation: CAISGVSGTGVYEQYF.

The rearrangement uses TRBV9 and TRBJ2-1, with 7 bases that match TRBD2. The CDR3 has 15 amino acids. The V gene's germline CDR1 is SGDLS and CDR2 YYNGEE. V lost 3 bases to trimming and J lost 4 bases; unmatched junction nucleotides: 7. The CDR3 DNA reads TGTGCCAGCAGCGGGGGGGGGAGCCAGTACAATGAGCAGTTCTTC. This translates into CASSGGGSQYNEQFF.

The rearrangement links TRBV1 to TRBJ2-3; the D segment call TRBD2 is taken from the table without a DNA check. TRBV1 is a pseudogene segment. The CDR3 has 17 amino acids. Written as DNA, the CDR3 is TGCACCAGCAGCCAAAGACTAGCGGGAGAGGGCACAGATACGCAGTATTTT. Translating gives CTSSQRLAGEGTDTQYF.

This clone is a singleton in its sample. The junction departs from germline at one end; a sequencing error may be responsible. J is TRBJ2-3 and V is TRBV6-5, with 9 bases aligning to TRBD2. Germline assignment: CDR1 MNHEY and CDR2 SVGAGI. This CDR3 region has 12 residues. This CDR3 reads CASSRRGGQLHF. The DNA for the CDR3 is TGTGCCAGCAGTAGGCGGGGGGGACAGCTACACTTT.

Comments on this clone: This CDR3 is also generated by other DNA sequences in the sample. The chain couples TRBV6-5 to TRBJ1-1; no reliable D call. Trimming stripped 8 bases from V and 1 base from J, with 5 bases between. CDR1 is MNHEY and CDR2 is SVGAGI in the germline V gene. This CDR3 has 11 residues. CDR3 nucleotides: TGTGCCAGCTGGAGGAACACTGAAGCTTTCTTT. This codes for CASWRNTEAFF.

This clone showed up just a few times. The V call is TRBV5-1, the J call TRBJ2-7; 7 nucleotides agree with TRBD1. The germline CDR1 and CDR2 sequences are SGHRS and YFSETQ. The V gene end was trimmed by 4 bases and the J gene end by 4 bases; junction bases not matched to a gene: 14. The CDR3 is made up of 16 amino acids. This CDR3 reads CASSLYSGTEIYEQYF. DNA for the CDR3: TGCGCCAGCAGCCTCTACTCCGGGACAGAAATATACGAGCAGTACTTC.